The clone carrying this TCR beta chain was counted at least ten times. There are 16 residues in the CDR3. CDR1 is SGHAT, CDR2 FQNNGV, per germline. Unmatched junction bases numbered 8, after V lost 1 base and J lost 8 bases. This record belongs to a study of identical twins. From the 5' RACE reads, TCRdb called clonotypes with MiXCR, one entry per CDR3 protein. Among around 280,000 distinct CDR3 sequences listed, 8% to 9% were seen once. These data also featured in a second study, about yellow fever vaccine responses in identical twins.

The material sequenced was memory (CD45RO+) T cells sorted from blood. The sequence was obtained from a woman under 30 in good health. The chain carries TRBV11-2 and TRBJ1-2; TRBD1 agrees at 12 bases. CDR3 sequence: CASSLGYPGTGGGYTF. DNA of the CDR3: TGTGCCAGCAGCTTAGGTTACCCCGGGACAGGGGGCGGCTACACCTTC.